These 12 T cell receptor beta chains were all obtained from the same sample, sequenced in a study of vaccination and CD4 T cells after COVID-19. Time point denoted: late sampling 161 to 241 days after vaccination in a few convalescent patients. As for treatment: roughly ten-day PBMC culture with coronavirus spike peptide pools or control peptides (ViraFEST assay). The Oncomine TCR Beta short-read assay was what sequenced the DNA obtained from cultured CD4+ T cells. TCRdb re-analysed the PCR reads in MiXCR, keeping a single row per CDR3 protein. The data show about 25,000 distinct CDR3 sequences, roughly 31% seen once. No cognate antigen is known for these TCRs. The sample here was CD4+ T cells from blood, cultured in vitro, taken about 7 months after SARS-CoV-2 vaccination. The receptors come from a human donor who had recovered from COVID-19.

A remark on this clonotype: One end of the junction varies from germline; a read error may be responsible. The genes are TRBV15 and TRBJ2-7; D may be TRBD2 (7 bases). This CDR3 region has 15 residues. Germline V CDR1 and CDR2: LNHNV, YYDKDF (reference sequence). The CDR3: CATSRSGGGSHEQYF. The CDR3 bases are TGTGCCACCAGCAGATCTGGGGGGGGCTCCCACGAGCAGTACTTC. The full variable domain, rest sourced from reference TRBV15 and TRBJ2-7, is DAMVIQNPRYQVTQFGKPVTLSCSQTLNHNVMYWYQQKSSQAPKLLFHYYDKDFNNEADTPDNFQSRRPNTSFCFLDIRSPGLGDTAMYLCATSRSGGGSHEQYFGPGTRLTVT.

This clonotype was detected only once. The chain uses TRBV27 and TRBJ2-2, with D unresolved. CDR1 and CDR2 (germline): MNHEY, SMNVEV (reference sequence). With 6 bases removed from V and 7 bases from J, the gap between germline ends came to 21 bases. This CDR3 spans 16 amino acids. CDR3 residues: CASSRPGPTSSGELFF. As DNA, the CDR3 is TGTGCCAGCAGCCGCCCCGGGCCCACATCGAGCGGGGAGCTGTTTTTT.

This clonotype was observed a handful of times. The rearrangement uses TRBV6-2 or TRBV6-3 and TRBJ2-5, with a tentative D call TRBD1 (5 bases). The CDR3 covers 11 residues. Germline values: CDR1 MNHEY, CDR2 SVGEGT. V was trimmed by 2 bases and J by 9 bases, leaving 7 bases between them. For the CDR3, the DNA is TGTGCCAGCAGTTACGGGGCACCCCAGTACTTC. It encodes CASSYGAPQYF.

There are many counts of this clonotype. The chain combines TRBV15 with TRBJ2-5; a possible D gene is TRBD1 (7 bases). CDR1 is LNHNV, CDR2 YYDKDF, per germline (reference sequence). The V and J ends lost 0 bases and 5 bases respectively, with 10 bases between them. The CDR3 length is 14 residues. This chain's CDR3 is CATSRDSGGETQYF. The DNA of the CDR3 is TGTGCCACCAGCAGAGATTCAGGGGGGGAGACCCAGTACTTC.

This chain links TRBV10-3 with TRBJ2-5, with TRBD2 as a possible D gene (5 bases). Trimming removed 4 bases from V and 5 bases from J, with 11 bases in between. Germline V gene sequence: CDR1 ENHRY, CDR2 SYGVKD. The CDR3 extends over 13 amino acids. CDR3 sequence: CAISGVRGETQYF. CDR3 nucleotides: TGTGCCATCAGTGGGGTTAGAGGGGAGACCCAGTACTTC.

The CDR3 DNA reads TGTGCCAGCTCACCAGGGGGAGGTGGCTACACCTTC. Protein product: CASSPGGGGYTF. The chain recombines TRBV18 with TRBJ1-2, with D tentatively TRBD1 (5 bases). V lost 2 bases to trimming and J lost 7 bases, with 8 bases between them. The CDR3 is 12 residues long. The germline gives CDR1 KGHSH, CDR2 LQKENI.

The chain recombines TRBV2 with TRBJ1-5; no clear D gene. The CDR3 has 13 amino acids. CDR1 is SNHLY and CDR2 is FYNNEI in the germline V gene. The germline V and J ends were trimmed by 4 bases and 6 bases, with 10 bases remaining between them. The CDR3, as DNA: TGTGCCAGCAGTGGGCGGTTGGGTCAGCCCCAGCATTTT. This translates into CASSGRLGQPQHF.

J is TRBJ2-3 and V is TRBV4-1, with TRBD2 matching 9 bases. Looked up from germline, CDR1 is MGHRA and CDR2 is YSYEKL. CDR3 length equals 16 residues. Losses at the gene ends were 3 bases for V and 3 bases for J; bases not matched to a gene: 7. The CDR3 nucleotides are TGCGCCAGCAGCCAGGTAGTAGCGGGGGCGACAGATACGCAGTATTTT. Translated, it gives CASSQVVAGATDTQYF.

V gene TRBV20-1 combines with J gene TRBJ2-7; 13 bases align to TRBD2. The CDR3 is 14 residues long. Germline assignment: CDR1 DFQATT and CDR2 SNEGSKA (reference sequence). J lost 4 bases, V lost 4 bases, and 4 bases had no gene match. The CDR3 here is CSAMGLAGWYEQYF. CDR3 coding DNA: TGCAGTGCTATGGGACTAGCGGGATGGTACGAGCAGTACTTC.

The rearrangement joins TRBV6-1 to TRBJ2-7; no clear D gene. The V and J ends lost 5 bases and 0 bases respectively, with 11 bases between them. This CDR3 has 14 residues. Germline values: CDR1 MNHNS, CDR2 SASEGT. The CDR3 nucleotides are TGTGCCAGCAGTCGACGACGGAGCTCCTACGAGCAGTACTTC. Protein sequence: CASSRRRSSYEQYF.

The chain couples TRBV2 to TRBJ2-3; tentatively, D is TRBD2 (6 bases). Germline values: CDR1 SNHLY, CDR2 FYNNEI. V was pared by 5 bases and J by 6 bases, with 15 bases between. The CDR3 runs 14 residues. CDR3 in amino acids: CASSWLVAGDTQYF. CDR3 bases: TGTGCCAGCAGTTGGCTCGTCGCGGGGGATACGCAGTATTTT. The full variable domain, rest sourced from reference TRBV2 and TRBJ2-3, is EPEVTQTPSHQVTQMGQEVILRCVPISNHLYFYWYRQILGQKVEFLVSFYNNEISEKSEIFDDQFSVERPDGSNFTLKIRSTKLEDSAMYFCASSWLVAGDTQYFGPGTRLTVL.

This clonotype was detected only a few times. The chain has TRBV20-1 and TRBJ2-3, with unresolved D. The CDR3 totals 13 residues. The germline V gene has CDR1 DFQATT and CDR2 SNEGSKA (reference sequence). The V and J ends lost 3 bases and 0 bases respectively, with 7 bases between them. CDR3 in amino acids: CSASRTSTDTQYF. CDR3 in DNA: TGCAGTGCTAGTCGCACTAGCACAGATACGCAGTATTTT.